This T cell receptor (beta chain) was recovered during a study of T cell responses to AZD1222 COVID-19 vaccine. General study points: Breadth and depth of Spike-specific TCRs rose after two AZD1222 doses. Dominant CD4 TCR responses targeted spike regions 160-218 and 743-854. Mostly white British, mostly female donors; authors suggested clonal diversity may be underestimated.

Produced via immunoSEQ multiplex PCR; TCRdb's table is partial and in-frame only. Seen here are 75,000 to 90,000 clones, approximately 83% observed once, and the top ten hold 12%. Worth noting for this clone: Its antigen is not identified.

Pooling of second doses given at about 4 or about 12 weeks was done. The germline CDR1 and CDR2 sequences are MDHEN and SYDVKM. This CDR3 has 15 amino acids. Trimming took 4 bases from V and 3 from J; bases not matched to a gene: 9. The source of this sequence is an adult who received the AZD1222 COVID-19 vaccine. This sample comprised peripheral blood, obtained 28 days after the second AZD1222 dose. This chain connects TRBV28 to TRBJ2-7; 7 bases match TRBD1. CDR3: CASSSRQGFIYEQYV. The CDR3 region has the DNA TGTGCCAGCAGTTCCCGACAGGGATTTATCTACGAGCAGTACGTC.